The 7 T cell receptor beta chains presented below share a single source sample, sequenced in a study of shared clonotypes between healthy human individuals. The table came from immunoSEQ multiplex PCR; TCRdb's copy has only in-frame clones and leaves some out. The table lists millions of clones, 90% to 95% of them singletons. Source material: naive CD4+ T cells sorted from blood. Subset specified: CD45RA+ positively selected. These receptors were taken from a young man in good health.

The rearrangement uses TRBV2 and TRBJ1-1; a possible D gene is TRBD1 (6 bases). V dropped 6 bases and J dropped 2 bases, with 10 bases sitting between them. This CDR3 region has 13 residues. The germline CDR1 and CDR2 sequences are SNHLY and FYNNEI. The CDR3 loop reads CASRMDSNTEAFF. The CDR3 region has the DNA TGTGCCAGCAGGATGGACAGTAACACTGAAGCTTTCTTT.

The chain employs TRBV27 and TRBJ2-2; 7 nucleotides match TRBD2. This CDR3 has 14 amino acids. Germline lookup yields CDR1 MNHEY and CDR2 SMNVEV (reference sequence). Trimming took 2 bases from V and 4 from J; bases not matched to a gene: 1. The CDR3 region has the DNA TGTGCCAGCAGTTTAGGCGGGGGCACCGGGGAGCTGTTTTTT. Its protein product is CASSLGGGTGELFF.

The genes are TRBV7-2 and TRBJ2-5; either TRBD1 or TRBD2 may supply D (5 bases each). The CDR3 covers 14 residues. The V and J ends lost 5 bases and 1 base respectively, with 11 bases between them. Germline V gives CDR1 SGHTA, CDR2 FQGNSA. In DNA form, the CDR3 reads TGTGCCAGCAGCACGAGGGGCCTCCAAGAGACCCAGTACTTC. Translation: CASSTRGLQETQYF.

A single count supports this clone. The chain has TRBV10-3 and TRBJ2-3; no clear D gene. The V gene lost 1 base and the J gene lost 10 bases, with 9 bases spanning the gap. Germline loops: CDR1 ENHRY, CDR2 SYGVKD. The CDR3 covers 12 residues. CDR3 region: CAISEFAEAQYF. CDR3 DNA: TGTGCCATCAGTGAGTTTGCCGAGGCGCAGTATTTT.

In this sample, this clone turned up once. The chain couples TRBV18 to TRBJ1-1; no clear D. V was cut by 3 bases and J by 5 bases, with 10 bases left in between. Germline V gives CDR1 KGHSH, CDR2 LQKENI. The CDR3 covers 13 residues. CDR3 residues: CASSPQERTEAFF. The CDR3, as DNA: TGTGCCAGCTCACCTCAAGAGAGGACTGAAGCTTTCTTT.

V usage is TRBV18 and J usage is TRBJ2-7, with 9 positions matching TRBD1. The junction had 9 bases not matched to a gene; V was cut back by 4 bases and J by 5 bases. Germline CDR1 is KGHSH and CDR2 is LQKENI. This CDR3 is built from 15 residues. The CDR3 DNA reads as TGTGCCAGCTCACAACTACAGGGGGCCTTAGACGAGCAGTACTTC. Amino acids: CASSQLQGALDEQYF. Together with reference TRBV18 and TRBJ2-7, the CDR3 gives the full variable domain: NAGVMQNPRHLVRRRGQEARLRCSPMKGHSHVYWYRQLPEEGLKFMVYLQKENIIDESGMPKERFSAEFPKEGPSILRIQQVVRGDSAAYFCASSQLQGALDEQYFGPGTRLTVT.

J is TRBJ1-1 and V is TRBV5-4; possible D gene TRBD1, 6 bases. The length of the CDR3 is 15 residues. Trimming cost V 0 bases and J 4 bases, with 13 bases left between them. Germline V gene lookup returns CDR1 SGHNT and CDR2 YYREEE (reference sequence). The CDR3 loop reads CASSLEGGSSTEAFF. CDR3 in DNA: TGTGCCAGCAGCTTGGAGGGGGGAAGTAGCACTGAAGCTTTCTTT.